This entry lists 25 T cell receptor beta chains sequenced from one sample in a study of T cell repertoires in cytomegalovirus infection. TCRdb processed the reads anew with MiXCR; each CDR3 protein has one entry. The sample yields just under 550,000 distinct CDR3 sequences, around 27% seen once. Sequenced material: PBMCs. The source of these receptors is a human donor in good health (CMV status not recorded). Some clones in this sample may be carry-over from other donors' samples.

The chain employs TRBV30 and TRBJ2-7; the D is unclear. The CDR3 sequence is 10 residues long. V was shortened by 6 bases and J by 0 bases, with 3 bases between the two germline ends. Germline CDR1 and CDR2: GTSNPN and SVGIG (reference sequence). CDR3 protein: CACGSYEQYF. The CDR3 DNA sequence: TGTGCCTGTGGCTCCTACGAGCAGTACTTC.

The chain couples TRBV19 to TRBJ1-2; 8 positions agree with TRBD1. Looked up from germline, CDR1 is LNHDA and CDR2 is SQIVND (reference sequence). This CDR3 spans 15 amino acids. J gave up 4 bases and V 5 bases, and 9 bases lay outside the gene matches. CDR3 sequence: CASSLRQGLGYGYTF. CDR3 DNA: TGTGCCAGTAGTCTCCGACAGGGGCTGGGCTATGGCTACACCTTC.

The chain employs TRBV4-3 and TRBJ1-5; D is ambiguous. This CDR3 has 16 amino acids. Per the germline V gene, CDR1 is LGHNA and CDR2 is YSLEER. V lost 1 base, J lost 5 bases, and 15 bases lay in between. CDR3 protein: CASSQGWTDDYQPQHF. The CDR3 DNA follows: TGCGCCAGCAGCCAAGGGTGGACGGATGATTATCAGCCCCAGCATTTT.

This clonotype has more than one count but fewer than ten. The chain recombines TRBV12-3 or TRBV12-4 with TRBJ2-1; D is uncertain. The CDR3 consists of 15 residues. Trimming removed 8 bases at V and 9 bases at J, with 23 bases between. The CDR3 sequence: CASGIPAIPSSEQFF. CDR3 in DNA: TGTGCCAGCGGGATCCCCGCTATTCCCTCTAGTGAGCAGTTCTTC.

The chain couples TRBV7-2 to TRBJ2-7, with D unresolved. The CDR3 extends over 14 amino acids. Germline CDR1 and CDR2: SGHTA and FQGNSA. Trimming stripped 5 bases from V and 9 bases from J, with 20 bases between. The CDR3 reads CASSERDFLRGQYF. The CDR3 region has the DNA TGTGCCAGCAGCGAGAGAGATTTTCTACGAGGGCAGTACTTC.

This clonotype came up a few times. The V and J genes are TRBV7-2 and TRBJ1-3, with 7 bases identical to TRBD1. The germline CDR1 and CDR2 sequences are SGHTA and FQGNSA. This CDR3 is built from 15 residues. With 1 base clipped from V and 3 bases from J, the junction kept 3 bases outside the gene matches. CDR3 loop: CASSLEGDSGNTIYF. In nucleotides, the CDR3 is TGTGCCAGCAGCTTAGAAGGGGACAGTGGAAACACCATATATTTT.

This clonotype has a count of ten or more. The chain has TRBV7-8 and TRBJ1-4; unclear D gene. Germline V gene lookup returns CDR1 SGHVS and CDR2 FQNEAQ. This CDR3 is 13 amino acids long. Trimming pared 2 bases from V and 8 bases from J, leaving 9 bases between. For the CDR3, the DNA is TGTGCCAGCAGCTTACGGCCAAGGGAAAAACTGTTTTTT. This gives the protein CASSLRPREKLFF.

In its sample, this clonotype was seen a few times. CDR3 in DNA: TGCAGCGTGGGGTTGGCGGGAGGGTCCGCAGATACGCAGTATTTT. It codes for CSVGLAGGSADTQYF. This chain uses TRBV29-1 with TRBJ2-3; TRBD2 aligns across 9 bases. In germline, CDR1 is SQVTM, CDR2 ANQGSEA. The CDR3 has 15 residues. The V segment lost 6 bases and the J segment 4 bases; nucleotides outside the gene matches: 11.

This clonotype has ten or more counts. The DNA for the CDR3 is TGTGCCAGCAGCCCCCAGGTAGAGGGGCCCCAGCATTTT. It yields the protein CASSPQVEGPQHF. This chain uses TRBV7-6 with TRBJ1-5; D is ambiguous. The CDR3 loop spans 13 amino acids. Deletions cut 5 bases from V and 9 bases from J, with 14 bases between. Germline assignment: CDR1 SGHVS and CDR2 FNYEAQ.

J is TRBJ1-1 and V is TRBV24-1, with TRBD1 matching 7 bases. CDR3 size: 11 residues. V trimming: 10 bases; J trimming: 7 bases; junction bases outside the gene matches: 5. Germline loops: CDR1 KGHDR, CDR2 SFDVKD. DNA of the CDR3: TGTGCCACTCAGGGGGAGCGTGAAGCTTTCTTT. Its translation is CATQGEREAFF.

The chain's CDR3 is CASSQRGLARETQYF. As DNA, the CDR3 is TGTGCCAGCAGCCAGAGGGGGTTAGCGCGAGAGACCCAGTACTTC. J is TRBJ2-5 and V is TRBV4-2; possibly TRBD1 for D (6 bases). This CDR3 spans 15 amino acids. Trimming shortened V by 3 bases and J by 4 bases, and 15 bases separated the two germline ends. CDR1 and CDR2 (germline): LGHNA, YNFKEQ.

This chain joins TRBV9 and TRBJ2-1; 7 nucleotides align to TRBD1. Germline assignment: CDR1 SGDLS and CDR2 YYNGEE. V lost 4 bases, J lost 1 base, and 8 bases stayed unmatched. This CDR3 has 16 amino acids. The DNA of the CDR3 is TGTGCCAGCAGCACCAGACAGGGTCAATCCTACAATGAGCAGTTCTTC. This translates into CASSTRQGQSYNEQFF.

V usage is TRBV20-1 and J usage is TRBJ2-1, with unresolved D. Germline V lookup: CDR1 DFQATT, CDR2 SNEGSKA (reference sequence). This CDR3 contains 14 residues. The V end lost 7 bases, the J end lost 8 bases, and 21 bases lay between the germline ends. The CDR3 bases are TGCAGTGGGCTACTCAGTGGCTCGCTGGATGAGCAGTTCTTC. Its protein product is CSGLLSGSLDEQFF.

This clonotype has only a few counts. The CDR3 nucleotides are TGCGCCAGCAGTCAATCACCAGTGAGCTACGAGCAGTACGTC. It is translated as CASSQSPVSYEQYV. The V call is TRBV23-1, the J call TRBJ2-7; no clear D. TRBV23-1 is flagged as an ORF with uncertain function. This CDR3 region has 14 residues. Trimming took 0 bases from V and 3 from J, leaving 9 bases between them.

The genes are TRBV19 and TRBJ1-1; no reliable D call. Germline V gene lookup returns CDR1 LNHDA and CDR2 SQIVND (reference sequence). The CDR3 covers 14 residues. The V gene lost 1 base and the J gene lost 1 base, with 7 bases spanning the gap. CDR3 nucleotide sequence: TGTGCCAGTAGTATAGTTGCCGAGAACACTGAAGCTTTCTTT. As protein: CASSIVAENTEAFF.

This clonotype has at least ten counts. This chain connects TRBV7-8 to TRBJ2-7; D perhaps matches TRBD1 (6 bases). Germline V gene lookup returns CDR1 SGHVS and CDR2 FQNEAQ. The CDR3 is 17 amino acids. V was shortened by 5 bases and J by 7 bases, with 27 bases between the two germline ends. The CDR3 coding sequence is TGTGCCAGCAGCCTGTCCGTGGACAGCGCTTGGCGTCGAGAGCAGTACGTC. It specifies CASSLSVDSAWRREQYV.

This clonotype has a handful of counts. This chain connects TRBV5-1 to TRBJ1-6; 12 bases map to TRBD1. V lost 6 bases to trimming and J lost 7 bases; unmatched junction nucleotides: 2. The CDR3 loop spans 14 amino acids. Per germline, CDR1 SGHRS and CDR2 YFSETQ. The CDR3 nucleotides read TGCGCCAGCAAAGGGACAGGGGGCAATTCACCCCTCCACTTT. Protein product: CASKGTGGNSPLHF.

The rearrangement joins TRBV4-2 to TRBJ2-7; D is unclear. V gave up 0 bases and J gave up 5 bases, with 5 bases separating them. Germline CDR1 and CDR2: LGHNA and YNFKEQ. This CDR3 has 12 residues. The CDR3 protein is CASSQDLHEQYF. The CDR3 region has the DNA TGTGCCAGCAGCCAAGACCTCCACGAGCAGTACTTC.

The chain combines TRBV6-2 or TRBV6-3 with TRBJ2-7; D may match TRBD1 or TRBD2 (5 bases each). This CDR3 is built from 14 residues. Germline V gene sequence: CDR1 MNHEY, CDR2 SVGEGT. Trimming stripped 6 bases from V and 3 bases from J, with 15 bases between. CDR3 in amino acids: CASSDRGPSYEQYF. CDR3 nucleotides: TGTGCCAGCAGCGACCGGGGACCGAGCTACGAGCAGTACTTC.

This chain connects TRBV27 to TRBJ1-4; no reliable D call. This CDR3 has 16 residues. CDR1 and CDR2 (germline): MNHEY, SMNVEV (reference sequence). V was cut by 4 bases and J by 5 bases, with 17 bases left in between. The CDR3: CASSSQNESPNEKLFF. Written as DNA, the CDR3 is TGTGCCAGCAGTTCACAAAATGAGTCCCCCAATGAAAAACTGTTTTTT.

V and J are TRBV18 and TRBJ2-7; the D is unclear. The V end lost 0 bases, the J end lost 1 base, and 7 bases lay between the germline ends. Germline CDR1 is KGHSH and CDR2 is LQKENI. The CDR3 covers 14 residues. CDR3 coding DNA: TGTGCCAGCTCACCACCTGCTGCGTCCTACGAGCAGTACTTC. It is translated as CASSPPAASYEQYF.

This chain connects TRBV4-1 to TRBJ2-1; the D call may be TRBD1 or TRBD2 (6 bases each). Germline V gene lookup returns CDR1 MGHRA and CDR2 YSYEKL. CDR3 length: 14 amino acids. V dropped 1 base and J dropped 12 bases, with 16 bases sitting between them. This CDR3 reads CASSQVGGQHWQFF. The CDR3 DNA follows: TGCGCCAGCAGCCAAGTCGGGGGCCAGCATTGGCAGTTCTTC.

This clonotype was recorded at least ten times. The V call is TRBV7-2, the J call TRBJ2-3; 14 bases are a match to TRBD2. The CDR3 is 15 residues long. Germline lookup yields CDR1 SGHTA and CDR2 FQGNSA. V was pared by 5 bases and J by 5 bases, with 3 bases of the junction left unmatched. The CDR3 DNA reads TGTGCCAGCAGCCGACTAGCGGGAGGGATAGATACGCAGTATTTT. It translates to CASSRLAGGIDTQYF.

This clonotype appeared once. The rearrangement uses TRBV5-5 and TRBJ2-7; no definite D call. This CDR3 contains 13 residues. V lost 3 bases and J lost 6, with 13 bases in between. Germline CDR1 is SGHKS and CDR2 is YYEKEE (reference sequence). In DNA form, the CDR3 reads TGTGCCAGCAGCTCACCCCCCTGGGGCGAGCAGTACGTC. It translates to CASSSPPWGEQYV.

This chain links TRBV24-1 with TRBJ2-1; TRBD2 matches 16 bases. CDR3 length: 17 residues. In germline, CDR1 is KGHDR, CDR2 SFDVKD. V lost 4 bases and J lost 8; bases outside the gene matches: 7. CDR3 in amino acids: CATSEDPGTSGRDEQFF. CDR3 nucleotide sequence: TGTGCCACCAGTGAAGATCCCGGGACTAGCGGGAGGGATGAGCAGTTCTTC.